This T cell receptor (beta chain) is drawn from a study of cytomegalovirus exposure and HLA in healthy donors. This clone was seen a handful of times. CDR3 length: 15 residues. Germline values: CDR1 MNHEY, CDR2 SVGAGI. J was trimmed by 2 bases and V by 4 bases; bases with no gene match: 6. Both 60 Vbeta primers and 13 Jbeta primers went into the PCR. This table comes from immunoSEQ multiplex PCR, and its TCRdb copy is limited to in-frame clones, with some not included. The data show under 200,000 clones, around 80% seen once. Unrecorded immune exposures were likely, despite nominal health at sampling. The TCR comes from a female donor in good health and CMV-seronegative. The sample consisted of PBMCs. The chain is built from TRBV6-5 and TRBJ2-3, with 7 bases fitting TRBD2. The CDR3 DNA follows: TGTGCCAGCAGTTTATCCGGGAGGTCCACAGATACGCAGTATTTT. This encodes CASSLSGRSTDTQYF.